Included here is one T cell receptor (beta chain) sequence, with context. The data were produced by immunoSEQ multiplex PCR, yet TCRdb's version contains in-frame clones alone and is incomplete. The sample holds about 2,500 clones, 14% seen once. The sample is drawn from a study of tumour-infiltrating T cells in Burkitt lymphoma. The V end was cut by 4 bases, the J end by 8 bases, with 11 bases between. The CDR3 contains 13 residues. From germline, CDR1 is MDHEN and CDR2 SYDVKM. The V call is TRBV28, the J call TRBJ1-4; D is possibly TRBD1 (5 bases). Material: tumor tissue. The TCR originated in a human donor with Burkitt lymphoma. CDR3 DNA sequence: TGTGCCAGCAGTTACAGGTTGGGCGAAAAACTGTTTTTT. Residues: CASSYRLGEKLFF. Drawing the rest from reference TRBV28 and TRBJ1-4, the complete variable domain is DVKVTQSSRYLVKRTGEKVFLECVQDMDHENMFWYRQDPGLGLRLIYFSYDVKMKEKGDIPEGYSVSREKKERFSLILESASTNQTSMYLCASSYRLGEKLFFGSGTQLSVL.